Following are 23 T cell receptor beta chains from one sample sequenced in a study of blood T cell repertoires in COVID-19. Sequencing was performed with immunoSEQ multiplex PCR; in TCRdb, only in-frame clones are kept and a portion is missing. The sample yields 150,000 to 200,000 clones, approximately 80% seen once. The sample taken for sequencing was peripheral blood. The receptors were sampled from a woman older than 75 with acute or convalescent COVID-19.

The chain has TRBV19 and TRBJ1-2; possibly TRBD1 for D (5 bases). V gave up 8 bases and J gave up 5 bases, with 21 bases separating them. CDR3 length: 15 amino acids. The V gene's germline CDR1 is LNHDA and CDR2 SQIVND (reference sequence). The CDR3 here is CASRVNSGGFYGYTF. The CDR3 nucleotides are TGTGCCAGTCGAGTCAACTCCGGGGGATTTTATGGCTACACCTTC. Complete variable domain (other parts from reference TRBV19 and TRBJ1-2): DGGITQSPKYLFRKEGQNVTLSCEQNLNHDAMYWYRQDPGQGLRLIYYSQIVNDFQKGDIAEGYSVSREKKESFPLTVTSAQKNPTAFYLCASRVNSGGFYGYTFGSGTRLTVV.

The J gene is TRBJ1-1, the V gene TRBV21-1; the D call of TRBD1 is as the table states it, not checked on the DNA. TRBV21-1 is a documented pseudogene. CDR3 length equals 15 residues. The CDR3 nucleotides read TGTGCCAGCAGCCTCGGACAGTTCATGAACACTGAAGCTTTCTTT. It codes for CASSLGQFMNTEAFF.

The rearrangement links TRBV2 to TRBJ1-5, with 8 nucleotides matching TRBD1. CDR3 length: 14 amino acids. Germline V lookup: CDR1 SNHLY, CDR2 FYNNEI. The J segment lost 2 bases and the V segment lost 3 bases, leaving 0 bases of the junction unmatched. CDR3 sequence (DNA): TGTGCCAGCAGTGACAGGGGGCGCAATCAGCCCCAGCATTTT. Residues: CASSDRGRNQPQHF. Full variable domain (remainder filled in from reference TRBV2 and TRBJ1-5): EPEVTQTPSHQVTQMGQEVILRCVPISNHLYFYWYRQILGQKVEFLVSFYNNEISEKSEIFDDQFSVERPDGSNFTLKIRSTKLEDSAMYFCASSDRGRNQPQHFGDGTRLSIL.

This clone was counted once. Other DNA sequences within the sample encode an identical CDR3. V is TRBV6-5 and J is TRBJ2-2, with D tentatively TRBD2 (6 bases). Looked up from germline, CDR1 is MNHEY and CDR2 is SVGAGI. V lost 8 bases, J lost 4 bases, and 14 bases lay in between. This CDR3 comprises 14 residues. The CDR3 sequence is CASQAGGATGELFF. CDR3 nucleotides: TGTGCCAGCCAGGCAGGAGGGGCCACCGGGGAGCTGTTTTTT.

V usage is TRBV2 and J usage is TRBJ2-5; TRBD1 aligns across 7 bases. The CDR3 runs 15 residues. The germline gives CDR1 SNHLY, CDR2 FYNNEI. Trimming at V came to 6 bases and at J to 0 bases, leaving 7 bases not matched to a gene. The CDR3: CASRQGVLYQETQYF. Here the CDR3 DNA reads TGTGCCAGCAGGCAGGGGGTCCTGTACCAAGAGACCCAGTACTTC.

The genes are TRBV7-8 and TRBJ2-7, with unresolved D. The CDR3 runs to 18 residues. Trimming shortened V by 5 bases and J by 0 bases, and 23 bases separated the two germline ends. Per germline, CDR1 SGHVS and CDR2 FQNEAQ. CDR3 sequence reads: CASSPRRISGSSSYEQYF. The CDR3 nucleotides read TGTGCCAGCAGCCCCCGACGAATTTCCGGGTCCTCCTCCTACGAGCAGTACTTC.

CDR3 residues: CASSSPTGGATTEAFF. As DNA, the CDR3 is TGTGCCAGCAGTTCCCCCACAGGGGGCGCAACCACTGAAGCTTTCTTT. This chain joins TRBV27 and TRBJ1-1, with 9 bases matching TRBD1. The junction had 10 bases not matched to a gene; V was cut back by 4 bases and J by 4 bases. The CDR3 spans 16 residues. In germline, CDR1 is MNHEY, CDR2 SMNVEV (reference sequence).

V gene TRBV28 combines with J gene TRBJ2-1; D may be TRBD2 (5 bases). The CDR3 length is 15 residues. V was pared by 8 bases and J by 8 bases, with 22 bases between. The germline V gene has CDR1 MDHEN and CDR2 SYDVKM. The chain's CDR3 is CASGERGSYLDEQFF. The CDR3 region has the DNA TGTGCCAGCGGAGAACGGGGAAGTTATCTCGATGAGCAGTTCTTC.

The CDR3 protein is CASSLAGEDNEQFF. Here the CDR3 DNA reads TGCGCCAGCAGCCTGGCCGGGGAGGACAATGAGCAGTTCTTC. The chain uses TRBV5-1 and TRBJ2-1, with a tentative D call TRBD2 (6 bases). The CDR3 spans 14 residues. Germline V gene data show CDR1 as SGHRS and CDR2 as YFSETQ. V lost 4 bases and J 5 bases, leaving 13 bases between the germline ends.

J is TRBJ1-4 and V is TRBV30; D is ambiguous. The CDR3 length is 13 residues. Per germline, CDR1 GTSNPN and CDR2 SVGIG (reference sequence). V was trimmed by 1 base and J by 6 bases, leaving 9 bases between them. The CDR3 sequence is CAWSGTAYEKLFF. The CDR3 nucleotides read TGTGCCTGGAGTGGCACCGCGTATGAAAAACTGTTTTTT.

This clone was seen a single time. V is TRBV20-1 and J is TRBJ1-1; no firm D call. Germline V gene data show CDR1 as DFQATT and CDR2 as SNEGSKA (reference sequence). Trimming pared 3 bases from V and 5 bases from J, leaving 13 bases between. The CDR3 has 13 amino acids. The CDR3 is CSASRGVRTEAFF. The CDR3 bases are TGCAGTGCTAGTCGGGGTGTTCGGACTGAAGCTTTCTTT.

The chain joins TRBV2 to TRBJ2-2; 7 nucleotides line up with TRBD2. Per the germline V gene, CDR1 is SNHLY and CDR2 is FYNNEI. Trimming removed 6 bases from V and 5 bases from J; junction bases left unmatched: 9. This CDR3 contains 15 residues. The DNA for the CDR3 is TGTGCCAGCAGGGCGGGCGGGGGAGATACCGGGGAGCTGTTTTTT. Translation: CASRAGGGDTGELFF. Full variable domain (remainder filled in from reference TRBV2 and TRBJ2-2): EPEVTQTPSHQVTQMGQEVILRCVPISNHLYFYWYRQILGQKVEFLVSFYNNEISEKSEIFDDQFSVERPDGSNFTLKIRSTKLEDSAMYFCASRAGGGDTGELFFGEGSRLTVL.

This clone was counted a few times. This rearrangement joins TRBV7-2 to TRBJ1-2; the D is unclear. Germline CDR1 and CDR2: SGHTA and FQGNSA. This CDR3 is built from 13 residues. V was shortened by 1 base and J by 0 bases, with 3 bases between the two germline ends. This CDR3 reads CASSLDTNYGYTF. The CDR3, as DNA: TGTGCCAGCAGCTTAGACACTAACTATGGCTACACCTTC. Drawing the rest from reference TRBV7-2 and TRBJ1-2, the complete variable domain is GAGVSQSPSNKVTEKGKDVELRCDPISGHTALYWYRQSLGQGLEFLIYFQGNSAPDKSGLPSDRFSAERTGGSVSTLTIQRTQQEDSAVYLCASSLDTNYGYTFGSGTRLTVV.

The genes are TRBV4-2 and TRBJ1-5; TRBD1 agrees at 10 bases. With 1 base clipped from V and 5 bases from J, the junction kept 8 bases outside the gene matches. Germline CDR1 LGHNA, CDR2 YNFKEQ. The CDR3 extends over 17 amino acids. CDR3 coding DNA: TGTGCCAGCAGCCAAGCTTGGGACAGGGGCACACATCAGCCCCAGCATTTT. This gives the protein CASSQAWDRGTHQPQHF.

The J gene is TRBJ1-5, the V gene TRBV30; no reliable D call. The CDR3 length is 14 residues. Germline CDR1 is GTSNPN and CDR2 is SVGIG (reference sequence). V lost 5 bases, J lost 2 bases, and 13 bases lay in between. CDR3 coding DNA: TGTGCCTGGTCTGAGTTCGTTGGCAATCAGCCCCAGCATTTT. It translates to CAWSEFVGNQPQHF.

The CDR3 here is CASSAGTTHEQYF. The CDR3 bases are TGTGCCAGCAGCGCCGGGACTACTCACGAGCAGTACTTC. The chain combines TRBV2 with TRBJ2-7; 7 bases fit TRBD2. The CDR3 has 13 residues. J was trimmed by 5 bases and V by 6 bases; bases with no gene match: 7. Germline-derived CDR1 and CDR2 are SNHLY and FYNNEI.

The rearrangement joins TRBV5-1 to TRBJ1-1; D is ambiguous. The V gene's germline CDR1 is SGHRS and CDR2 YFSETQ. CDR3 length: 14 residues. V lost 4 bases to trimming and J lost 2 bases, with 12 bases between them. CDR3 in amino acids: CASSPSLVNTEAFF. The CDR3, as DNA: TGCGCCAGCAGCCCCAGCCTAGTAAACACTGAAGCTTTCTTT.

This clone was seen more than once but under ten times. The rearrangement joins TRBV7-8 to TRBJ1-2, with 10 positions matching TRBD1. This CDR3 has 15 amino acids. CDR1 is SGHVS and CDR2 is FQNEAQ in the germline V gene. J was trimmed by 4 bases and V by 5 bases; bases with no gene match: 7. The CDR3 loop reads CASSPTTGGGYGYTF. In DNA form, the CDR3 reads TGTGCCAGCAGCCCGACGACAGGGGGCGGCTATGGCTACACCTTC.

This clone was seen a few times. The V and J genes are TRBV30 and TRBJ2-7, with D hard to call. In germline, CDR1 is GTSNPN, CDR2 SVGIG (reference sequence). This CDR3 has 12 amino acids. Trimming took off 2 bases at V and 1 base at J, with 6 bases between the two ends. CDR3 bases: TGTGCCTGGAGTCGCAGTTCCTACGAGCAGTACTTC. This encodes CAWSRSSYEQYF.

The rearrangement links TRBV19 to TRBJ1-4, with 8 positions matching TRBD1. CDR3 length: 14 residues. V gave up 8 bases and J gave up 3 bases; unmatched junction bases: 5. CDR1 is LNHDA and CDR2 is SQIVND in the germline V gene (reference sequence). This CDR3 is CASVPGGSNEKLFF. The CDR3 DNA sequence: TGTGCCAGTGTCCCAGGGGGCTCTAATGAAAAACTGTTTTTT.

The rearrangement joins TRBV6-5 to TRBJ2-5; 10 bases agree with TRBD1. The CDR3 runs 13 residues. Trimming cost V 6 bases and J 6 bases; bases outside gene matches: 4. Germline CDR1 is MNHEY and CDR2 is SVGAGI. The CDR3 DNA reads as TGTGCCAGCAGCCAGGACAGGGGGAAGACCCAGTACTTC. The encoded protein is CASSQDRGKTQYF.

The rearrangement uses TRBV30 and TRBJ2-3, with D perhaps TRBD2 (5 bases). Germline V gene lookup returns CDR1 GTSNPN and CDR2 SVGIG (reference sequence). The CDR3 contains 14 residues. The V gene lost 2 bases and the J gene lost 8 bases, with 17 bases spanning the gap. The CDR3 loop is CAWSISGAQVTQYF. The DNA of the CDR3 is TGTGCCTGGAGTATCAGCGGAGCCCAGGTTACGCAGTATTTT.

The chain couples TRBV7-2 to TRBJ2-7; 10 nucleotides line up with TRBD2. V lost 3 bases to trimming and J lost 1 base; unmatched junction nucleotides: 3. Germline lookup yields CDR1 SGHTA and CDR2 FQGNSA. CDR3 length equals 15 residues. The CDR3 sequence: CASSLTSGLSYEQYF. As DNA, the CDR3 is TGTGCCAGCAGCTTGACTAGCGGGTTGTCCTACGAGCAGTACTTC.